This is a list of T cell receptor beta chains from one sample in a study of graft-versus-host responses after intestinal transplantation. Produced via immunoSEQ multiplex PCR; TCRdb's table is partial and in-frame only. The data show 45,000 to 60,000 clones, with about nine tenths seen just once and over 2% held by the top ten. For these receptors, no antigen is known. The material sequenced was unstimulated CD4+ T cells sorted from spleen or lymph node cells, taken before transplant. These TCRs come from a human donor who was the organ donor for an intestinal transplant. The CDR3 runs from the conserved cysteine through the conserved F or W. Where a row states a size, it is once, few, many or the class of an expanded clone; other rows omit it.

v_call	clone_size	cdr3_length	j_call	cdr3_aa
TRBV28	-	14	TRBJ2-1	CASRGGKAGNEQFF
TRBV5-1	-	15	TRBJ2-5	CASSFRSGPQETQYF
TRBV20-1	-	10	TRBJ2-3	CSASKGKQYF
TRBV28	-	13	TRBJ2-5	CASSHRGQETQYF
TRBV6-6	-	13	TRBJ2-7	CASSYVGSGEQYF
TRBV4-1	-	15	TRBJ2-1	CASSQEDRGRNEQFF
TRBV30	-	14	TRBJ2-7	CAWSVHGTGGEQYF
TRBV18	-	15	TRBJ2-7	CASSPRTGVSYEQYF
TRBV10-3	-	16	TRBJ1-3	CAISESVRGTGNTIYF
TRBV6-1	-	14	TRBJ1-3	CASRTGEAGNTIYF
TRBV6-5	-	14	TRBJ2-1	CASSRSQSYNEQFF
TRBV9	once	17	TRBJ1-3	CASSVAPLDSSGNTIYF
TRBV9	few	16	TRBJ2-3	CASSVGAGGATDTQYF
TRBV7-2	-	14	TRBJ1-1	CASSLVTGGTEAFF
TRBV11-1	-	15	TRBJ2-1	CASSPPSGRVNEQFF
TRBV18	-	13	TRBJ1-2	CASSLGQGDGYTF